The text below deals with one TCR beta chain. Researchers ran the PCR with 60 Vbeta and 13 Jbeta primers. Libraries were prepared by immunoSEQ multiplex PCR; TCRdb keeps only in-frame clonotypes and omits some of them. This repertoire includes 95,000 to 150,000 clones. The source of the sample is a study of cytomegalovirus exposure and HLA in healthy donors. The CDR3 runs to 13 residues. V was trimmed by 0 bases and J by 7 bases, leaving 6 bases between them. Per the germline V gene, CDR1 is LGHNA and CDR2 is YNFKEQ. This receptor was identified in a young man in good health and CMV-seronegative. The chain combines TRBV4-2 with TRBJ2-2; a weak D match, TRBD2 (5 bases). The sample consisted of PBMCs. The CDR3 loop reads CASSQDEGGELFF. In nucleotides, the CDR3 is TGTGCCAGCAGCCAAGATGAGGGCGGGGAGCTGTTTTTT.